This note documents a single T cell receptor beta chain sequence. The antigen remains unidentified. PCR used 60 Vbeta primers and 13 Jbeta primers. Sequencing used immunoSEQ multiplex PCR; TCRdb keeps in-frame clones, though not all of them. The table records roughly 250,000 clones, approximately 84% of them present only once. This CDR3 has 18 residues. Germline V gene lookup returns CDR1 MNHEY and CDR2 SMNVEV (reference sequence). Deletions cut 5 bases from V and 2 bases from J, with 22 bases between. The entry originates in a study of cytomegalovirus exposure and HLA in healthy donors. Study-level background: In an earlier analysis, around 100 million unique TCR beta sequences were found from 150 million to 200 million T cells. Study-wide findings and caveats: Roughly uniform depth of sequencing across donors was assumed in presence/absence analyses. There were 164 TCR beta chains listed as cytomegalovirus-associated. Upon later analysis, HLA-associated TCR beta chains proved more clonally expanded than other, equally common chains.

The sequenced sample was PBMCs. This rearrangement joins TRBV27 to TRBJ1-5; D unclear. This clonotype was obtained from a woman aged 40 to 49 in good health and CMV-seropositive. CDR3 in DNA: TGTGCCAGCAGTGAGCGAGCCTCCGGGAGCCGGCGCAATCAGCCCCAGCATTTT. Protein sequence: CASSERASGSRRNQPQHF.